The 32 T cell receptor beta chains below were found in one sample sequenced in a study of blood T cell repertoires in COVID-19. Here immunoSEQ multiplex PCR was the method, and the copy in TCRdb shows in-frame clones only, minus some. The repertoire holds around 130,000 clones, 70% to 80% seen once, with roughly 7.9% in the top ten. Sequencing was done on a sample of peripheral blood. Source of these receptors: a human donor in a cohort sampled during active COVID-19.

The chain's CDR3 is CASSYSWGGRENEQFF. The CDR3 coding sequence is TGTGCCAGCAGTTACTCGTGGGGGGGCAGGGAGAATGAGCAGTTCTTC. The chain couples TRBV6-5 to TRBJ2-1, with a weak D call TRBD2 (7 bases). The V gene's germline CDR1 is MNHEY and CDR2 SVGAGI. This CDR3 comprises 16 residues. V lost 0 bases to trimming and J lost 7 bases, with 16 bases between them.

The chain is built from TRBV7-2 and TRBJ2-7; 8 bases agree with TRBD1. Germline V CDR1 and CDR2: SGHTA, FQGNSA. The CDR3 runs to 16 residues. V dropped 1 base and J dropped 4; count of bases not matched to a gene: 9. This CDR3 is CASSLDGRQGAYEQYF. The CDR3 region has the DNA TGTGCCAGCAGCTTAGACGGTCGGCAGGGGGCGTACGAGCAGTACTTC.

This chain links TRBV28 with TRBJ1-2; D unclear. The V end was cut by 6 bases, the J end by 3 bases, with 8 bases between. The germline V gene encodes CDR1 MDHEN and CDR2 SYDVKM. The CDR3 length is 12 residues. CDR3 coding DNA: TGTGCCAGCAGACCGGACTACTATGGCTACACCTTC. Its translation is CASRPDYYGYTF.

This rearrangement joins TRBV19 to TRBJ1-5; D remains unclear. Deletions cut 11 bases from V and 6 bases from J, with 14 bases between. Germline lookup yields CDR1 LNHDA and CDR2 SQIVND (reference sequence). The CDR3 runs 12 residues. The CDR3 sequence is CASTLGSQPQHF. The CDR3 nucleotides are TGTGCCTCCACCCTAGGGAGTCAGCCCCAGCATTTT.

The chain links TRBV30 to TRBJ1-4; 8 bases fit TRBD1. Unmatched junction bases numbered 6, after V lost 7 bases and J lost 5 bases. This CDR3 has 13 residues. From germline, CDR1 is GTSNPN and CDR2 SVGIG (reference sequence). The CDR3 coding sequence is TGTGCCTCCAGGGGGCAGCCGAATGAAAAACTGTTTTTT. Protein product: CASRGQPNEKLFF.

There are a few counts of this clone. The rearrangement joins TRBV7-9 to TRBJ2-7; possibly TRBD2 for D (7 bases). CDR1 is SEHNR, CDR2 FQNEAQ, per germline (reference sequence). This CDR3 is 15 amino acids long. V was pared by 1 base and J by 0 bases, with 10 bases between. For the CDR3, the DNA is TGTGCCAGCAGCTTAGACGGGGGGCCCTCCTACGAGCAGTACTTC. This encodes CASSLDGGPSYEQYF.

V gene TRBV28 combines with J gene TRBJ2-7; the D is unclear. CDR1 and CDR2 from the germline V gene are MDHEN and SYDVKM. The CDR3 is made up of 12 amino acids. The ends were cut back, 6 bases at V and 4 bases at J, with 10 bases in the middle. CDR3 DNA sequence: TGTGCCAGCAGGACCACGGGTTACGAGCAGTACTTC. It yields the protein CASRTTGYEQYF.

The CDR3 DNA reads as TGTGCCAGCAGCAACGGGTACCAAGAGACCCAGTACTTC. Encoded protein: CASSNGYQETQYF. The gene calls are TRBV27 and TRBJ2-5; D uncertain. Germline-derived CDR1 and CDR2 are MNHEY and SMNVEV (reference sequence). V shed 6 bases and J shed 0 bases, with 8 bases lying between them. The length of the CDR3 is 13 residues.

V usage is TRBV9 and J usage is TRBJ1-6, with 9 bases fitting TRBD1. J was trimmed by 7 bases and V by 4 bases; bases with no gene match: 6. Germline V gives CDR1 SGDLS, CDR2 YYNGEE. CDR3 length: 15 amino acids. CDR3 sequence reads: CASSQRDRENSPLHF. CDR3 coding DNA: TGTGCCAGCAGCCAGAGGGACAGGGAAAATTCACCCCTCCACTTT.

This clone was seen a few times. The rearrangement joins TRBV18 to TRBJ2-5; tentatively, D is TRBD2 (5 bases). The CDR3 is made up of 14 amino acids. Trimming pared 3 bases from V and 5 bases from J, leaving 13 bases between. Germline CDR1 is KGHSH and CDR2 is LQKENI. Written as DNA, the CDR3 is TGTGCCAGCTCACCCTTAAGCGAGGGCGAGACCCAGTACTTC. This translates into CASSPLSEGETQYF.

V usage is TRBV12-5 and J usage is TRBJ2-7, with TRBD1 matching 7 bases. J gave up 1 base and V 4 bases, and 4 bases lay outside the gene matches. The germline V gene has CDR1 LGHNT and CDR2 FRNRAP. This CDR3 is built from 14 residues. The CDR3: CASGSWTGSYEQYF. The DNA for the CDR3 is TGTGCTAGTGGTTCCTGGACAGGATCCTACGAGCAGTACTTC.

The rearrangement links TRBV6-5 to TRBJ1-2; possible D gene TRBD1, 6 bases. The CDR3 totals 14 residues. Trimming cost V 0 bases and J 8 bases, with 13 bases left between them. Germline CDR1 is MNHEY and CDR2 is SVGAGI. The CDR3 sequence is CASSYSRAGTGYTF. In DNA form, the CDR3 reads TGTGCCAGCAGTTACTCCCGGGCCGGGACAGGCTACACCTTC.

This clone showed up just once. This chain uses TRBV13 with TRBJ1-1; 7 nucleotides agree with TRBD1. The CDR3 totals 16 residues. V lost 0 bases to trimming and J lost 0 bases; unmatched junction nucleotides: 4. Germline-derived CDR1 and CDR2 are PRHDT and FYEKMQ (reference sequence). The CDR3 loop is CASSLGRTGLNTEAFF. DNA for the CDR3: TGTGCCAGCAGCTTAGGCAGGACAGGTTTGAACACTGAAGCTTTCTTT.

The CDR3 bases are TGTGCCAGCAGCTCGGGGGACAGGGGGGCCTCCTACGAGCAGTACTTC. Its protein product is CASSSGDRGASYEQYF. The gene calls are TRBV7-9 and TRBJ2-7, with 11 bases fitting TRBD1. The ends lost 4 bases at V and 0 bases at J; junction bases unmatched: 5. This CDR3 spans 16 amino acids. Germline CDR1 SEHNR, CDR2 FQNEAQ (reference sequence).

The chain's CDR3 is CASRFQDGSPTSYEQYF. The CDR3 DNA follows: TGCGCCAGCAGGTTCCAAGACGGGAGCCCCACCTCCTACGAGCAGTACTTC. The rearrangement links TRBV5-1 to TRBJ2-7; D is possibly TRBD2 (6 bases). V shed 5 bases and J shed 0 bases, with 21 bases lying between them. The CDR3 extends over 17 amino acids. Germline values: CDR1 SGHRS, CDR2 YFSETQ.

The rearrangement uses TRBV30 and TRBJ2-1, with D possibly matching TRBD1 (5 bases). V lost 2 bases to trimming and J lost 8 bases, with 16 bases between them. Germline CDR1 reads GTSNPN; CDR2 reads SVGIG (reference sequence). The CDR3 runs to 14 residues. CDR3 region: CAWSLQYGADEQFF. The CDR3 bases are TGTGCCTGGAGTCTGCAATATGGGGCCGATGAGCAGTTCTTC.

This chain connects TRBV29-1 to TRBJ2-2, with 8 bases matching TRBD1. V lost 4 bases to trimming and J lost 4 bases; unmatched junction nucleotides: 5. The CDR3 has 14 residues. Germline loops: CDR1 SQVTM, CDR2 ANQGSEA. The CDR3 DNA reads as TGCAGCGTTGTGTTAACAGGGGGCACCGGGGAGCTGTTTTTT. Protein: CSVVLTGGTGELFF.

V gene TRBV27 combines with J gene TRBJ1-5, with TRBD1 matching over 7 bases. Germline CDR1 reads MNHEY; CDR2 reads SMNVEV (reference sequence). V lost 4 bases, J lost 2 bases, and 8 bases stayed unmatched. The CDR3 length is 16 residues. The CDR3 bases are TGTGCCAGCAGTTCCAGGACAGGTTTGGGCAATCAGCCCCAGCATTTT. Encoded protein: CASSSRTGLGNQPQHF.

This sequence joins TRBV7-9 and TRBJ2-1, with 9 nucleotides matching TRBD2. Per germline, CDR1 SEHNR and CDR2 FQNEAQ (reference sequence). The CDR3 length is 14 residues. The J segment lost 10 bases and the V segment lost 8 bases, leaving 12 bases of the junction unmatched. For the CDR3, the DNA is TGTGCCAGCGCACCCCAACCAGCGGGGGGAGAGCAGTTCTTC. Protein: CASAPQPAGGEQFF.

V usage is TRBV6-6 and J usage is TRBJ2-7, with D possibly TRBD1 on 6 matching bases. The germline V and J ends were trimmed by 5 bases and 0 bases, with 8 bases remaining between them. The CDR3 is 13 amino acids. Per germline, CDR1 MNHNY and CDR2 SVGAGI (reference sequence). The CDR3 coding sequence is TGTGCCAGCAGTGGACAGAGCTCCTACGAGCAGTACTTC. Protein: CASSGQSSYEQYF.

CDR3 coding DNA: TGTGCCAGCAGCCATGAGCGGGAGGGGGGGCGCGAGCAGTACTTC. This gives the protein CASSHEREGGREQYF. The chain has TRBV7-9 and TRBJ2-7; 10 nucleotides align to TRBD2. This CDR3 is built from 15 residues. CDR1 and CDR2 from the germline V gene are SEHNR and FQNEAQ (reference sequence). The ends lost 5 bases at V and 6 bases at J; junction bases unmatched: 10.

The chain joins TRBV11-2 to TRBJ1-4; 7 bases agree with TRBD1. V gave up 3 bases and J gave up 8 bases; unmatched junction bases: 6. CDR3 length: 14 amino acids. Germline V gives CDR1 SGHAT, CDR2 FQNNGV. Here the CDR3 reads CASSFIQGNEKLFF. CDR3 in DNA: TGTGCCAGCAGCTTTATACAGGGGAACGAAAAACTGTTTTTT.

This chain uses TRBV7-2 with TRBJ2-7; 10 positions agree with TRBD1. The CDR3 sequence is 15 residues long. The V gene end was trimmed by 4 bases and the J gene end by 6 bases; junction bases not matched to a gene: 9. CDR1 is SGHTA, CDR2 FQGNSA, per germline. The CDR3 nucleotides read TGTGCCAGCAGCTCCGAGGCGGGACAGGGGTTCGAGCAGTACTTC. Translation: CASSSEAGQGFEQYF.

V gene TRBV28 combines with J gene TRBJ1-3; the match to TRBD1 covers 7 bases. Germline V CDR1 and CDR2: MDHEN, SYDVKM. The CDR3 is made up of 14 amino acids. With 7 bases clipped from V and 8 bases from J, the junction kept 11 bases outside the gene matches. CDR3 sequence: CASNPTGLVDTIYF. The CDR3 DNA sequence: TGTGCCAGCAACCCGACAGGGTTGGTAGACACCATATATTTT.

The chain couples TRBV27 to TRBJ1-2, with D maybe TRBD1 (6 bases). The CDR3 sequence is 13 residues long. Germline CDR1 MNHEY, CDR2 SMNVEV (reference sequence). V was cut by 5 bases and J by 7 bases, with 14 bases left in between. CDR3 bases: TGTGCCAGCAGTCAAACAGGGACGGGTGGCTACACCTTC. Its translation: CASSQTGTGGYTF.

The rearrangement joins TRBV2 to TRBJ1-3; D might be TRBD1 (5 bases). V lost 7 bases and J 2 bases, leaving 15 bases between the germline ends. The CDR3 runs 15 residues. Looked up from germline, CDR1 is SNHLY and CDR2 is FYNNEI. The CDR3 region is CASNGEGEAGNTIYF. CDR3 nucleotides: TGTGCCAGCAATGGGGAAGGGGAGGCTGGAAACACCATATATTTT. Supplemented by reference TRBV2 and TRBJ1-3, the full variable domain reads EPEVTQTPSHQVTQMGQEVILRCVPISNHLYFYWYRQILGQKVEFLVSFYNNEISEKSEIFDDQFSVERPDGSNFTLKIRSTKLEDSAMYFCASNGEGEAGNTIYFGEGSWLTVV.

The J gene is TRBJ1-1, the V gene TRBV7-9; D possibly corresponds to TRBD1 (5 bases). The V end was cut by 4 bases, the J end by 7 bases, with 13 bases between. Per the germline V gene, CDR1 is SEHNR and CDR2 is FQNEAQ (reference sequence). CDR3 length: 13 amino acids. The CDR3 spells CASSSTGGYEAFF. In nucleotides, the CDR3 is TGTGCCAGCAGCTCCACAGGTGGCTATGAAGCTTTCTTT. The full variable domain, with the rest looked up from reference TRBV7-9 and TRBJ1-1, is DTGVSQNPRHKITKRGQNVTFRCDPISEHNRLYWYRQTLGQGPEFLTYFQNEAQLEKSRLLSDRFSAERPKGSFSTLEIQRTEQGDSAMYLCASSSTGGYEAFFGQGTRLTVV.

J is TRBJ2-1 and V is TRBV6-6; TRBD2 might be the D (6 bases). Trimming took off 0 bases at V and 1 base at J, with 10 bases between the two ends. CDR3 length: 16 residues. Germline CDR1 MNHNY, CDR2 SVGAGI (reference sequence). CDR3 protein: CASSYSTTRSYNEQFF. The CDR3 DNA is TGTGCCAGCAGTTACTCCACGACTAGATCCTACAATGAGCAGTTCTTC.

V gene TRBV7-8 combines with J gene TRBJ1-1, with a weak D call TRBD1 (5 bases). Germline loops: CDR1 SGHVS, CDR2 FQNEAQ. The CDR3 has 17 amino acids. V was pared by 5 bases and J by 0 bases, with 19 bases between. The CDR3, as DNA: TGTGCCAGCAGCCCCAGAGCGGGACGGCTCATGAACACTGAAGCTTTCTTT. The encoded protein is CASSPRAGRLMNTEAFF.

The V and J genes are TRBV9 and TRBJ1-2; weak D call: TRBD1 (6 bases). CDR1 is SGDLS and CDR2 is YYNGEE in the germline V gene. The CDR3 consists of 16 residues. V lost 3 bases and J 8 bases, leaving 23 bases between the germline ends. CDR3 residues: CASSAGAGALALGYTF. In nucleotides, the CDR3 is TGTGCCAGCAGCGCGGGGGCGGGGGCGCTTGCGTTAGGCTACACCTTC.

The gene calls are TRBV18 and TRBJ2-1; 9 nucleotides agree with TRBD1. Germline values: CDR1 KGHSH, CDR2 LQKENI. The V and J ends lost 3 bases and 4 bases, in that order; junction bases with no gene match: 10. The CDR3 has 17 residues. CDR3: CASSPPPGQGRYNEQFF. DNA for the CDR3: TGTGCCAGCTCACCTCCCCCAGGACAGGGGAGATACAATGAGCAGTTCTTC. The full variable domain, its missing parts supplied by reference TRBV18 and TRBJ2-1, is NAGVMQNPRHLVRRRGQEARLRCSPMKGHSHVYWYRQLPEEGLKFMVYLQKENIIDESGMPKERFSAEFPKEGPSILRIQQVVRGDSAAYFCASSPPPGQGRYNEQFFGPGTRLTVL.

There are many counts of this clone. J is TRBJ2-7 and V is TRBV4-1; 8 nucleotides agree with TRBD2. The germline V gene has CDR1 MGHRA and CDR2 YSYEKL. The CDR3 length is 15 residues. The V segment lost 2 bases and the J segment 2 bases; nucleotides outside the gene matches: 5. Written as DNA, the CDR3 is TGCGCCAGCAGCCAATCGGGGGGGGGTACCTACGAGCAGTACTTC. Translation: CASSQSGGGTYEQYF.